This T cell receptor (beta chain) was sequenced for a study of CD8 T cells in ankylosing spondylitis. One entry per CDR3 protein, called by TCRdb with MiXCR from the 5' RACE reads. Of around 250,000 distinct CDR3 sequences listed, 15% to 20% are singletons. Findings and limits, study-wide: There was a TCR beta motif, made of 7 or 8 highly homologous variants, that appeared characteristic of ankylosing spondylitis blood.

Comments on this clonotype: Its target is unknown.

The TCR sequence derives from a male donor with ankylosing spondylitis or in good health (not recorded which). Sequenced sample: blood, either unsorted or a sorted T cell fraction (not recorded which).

The CDR3 region is CASSVGTSGSYDEQFF. The DNA for the CDR3 is TGTGCCAGCAGCGTGGGGACTAGCGGGAGTTATGATGAGCAGTTCTTC. The V call is TRBV7-6, the J call TRBJ2-1; 14 nucleotides agree with TRBD2. This CDR3 spans 16 amino acids. J gave up 8 bases and V 5 bases, and 8 bases lay outside the gene matches. The V gene's germline CDR1 is SGHVS and CDR2 FNYEAQ.